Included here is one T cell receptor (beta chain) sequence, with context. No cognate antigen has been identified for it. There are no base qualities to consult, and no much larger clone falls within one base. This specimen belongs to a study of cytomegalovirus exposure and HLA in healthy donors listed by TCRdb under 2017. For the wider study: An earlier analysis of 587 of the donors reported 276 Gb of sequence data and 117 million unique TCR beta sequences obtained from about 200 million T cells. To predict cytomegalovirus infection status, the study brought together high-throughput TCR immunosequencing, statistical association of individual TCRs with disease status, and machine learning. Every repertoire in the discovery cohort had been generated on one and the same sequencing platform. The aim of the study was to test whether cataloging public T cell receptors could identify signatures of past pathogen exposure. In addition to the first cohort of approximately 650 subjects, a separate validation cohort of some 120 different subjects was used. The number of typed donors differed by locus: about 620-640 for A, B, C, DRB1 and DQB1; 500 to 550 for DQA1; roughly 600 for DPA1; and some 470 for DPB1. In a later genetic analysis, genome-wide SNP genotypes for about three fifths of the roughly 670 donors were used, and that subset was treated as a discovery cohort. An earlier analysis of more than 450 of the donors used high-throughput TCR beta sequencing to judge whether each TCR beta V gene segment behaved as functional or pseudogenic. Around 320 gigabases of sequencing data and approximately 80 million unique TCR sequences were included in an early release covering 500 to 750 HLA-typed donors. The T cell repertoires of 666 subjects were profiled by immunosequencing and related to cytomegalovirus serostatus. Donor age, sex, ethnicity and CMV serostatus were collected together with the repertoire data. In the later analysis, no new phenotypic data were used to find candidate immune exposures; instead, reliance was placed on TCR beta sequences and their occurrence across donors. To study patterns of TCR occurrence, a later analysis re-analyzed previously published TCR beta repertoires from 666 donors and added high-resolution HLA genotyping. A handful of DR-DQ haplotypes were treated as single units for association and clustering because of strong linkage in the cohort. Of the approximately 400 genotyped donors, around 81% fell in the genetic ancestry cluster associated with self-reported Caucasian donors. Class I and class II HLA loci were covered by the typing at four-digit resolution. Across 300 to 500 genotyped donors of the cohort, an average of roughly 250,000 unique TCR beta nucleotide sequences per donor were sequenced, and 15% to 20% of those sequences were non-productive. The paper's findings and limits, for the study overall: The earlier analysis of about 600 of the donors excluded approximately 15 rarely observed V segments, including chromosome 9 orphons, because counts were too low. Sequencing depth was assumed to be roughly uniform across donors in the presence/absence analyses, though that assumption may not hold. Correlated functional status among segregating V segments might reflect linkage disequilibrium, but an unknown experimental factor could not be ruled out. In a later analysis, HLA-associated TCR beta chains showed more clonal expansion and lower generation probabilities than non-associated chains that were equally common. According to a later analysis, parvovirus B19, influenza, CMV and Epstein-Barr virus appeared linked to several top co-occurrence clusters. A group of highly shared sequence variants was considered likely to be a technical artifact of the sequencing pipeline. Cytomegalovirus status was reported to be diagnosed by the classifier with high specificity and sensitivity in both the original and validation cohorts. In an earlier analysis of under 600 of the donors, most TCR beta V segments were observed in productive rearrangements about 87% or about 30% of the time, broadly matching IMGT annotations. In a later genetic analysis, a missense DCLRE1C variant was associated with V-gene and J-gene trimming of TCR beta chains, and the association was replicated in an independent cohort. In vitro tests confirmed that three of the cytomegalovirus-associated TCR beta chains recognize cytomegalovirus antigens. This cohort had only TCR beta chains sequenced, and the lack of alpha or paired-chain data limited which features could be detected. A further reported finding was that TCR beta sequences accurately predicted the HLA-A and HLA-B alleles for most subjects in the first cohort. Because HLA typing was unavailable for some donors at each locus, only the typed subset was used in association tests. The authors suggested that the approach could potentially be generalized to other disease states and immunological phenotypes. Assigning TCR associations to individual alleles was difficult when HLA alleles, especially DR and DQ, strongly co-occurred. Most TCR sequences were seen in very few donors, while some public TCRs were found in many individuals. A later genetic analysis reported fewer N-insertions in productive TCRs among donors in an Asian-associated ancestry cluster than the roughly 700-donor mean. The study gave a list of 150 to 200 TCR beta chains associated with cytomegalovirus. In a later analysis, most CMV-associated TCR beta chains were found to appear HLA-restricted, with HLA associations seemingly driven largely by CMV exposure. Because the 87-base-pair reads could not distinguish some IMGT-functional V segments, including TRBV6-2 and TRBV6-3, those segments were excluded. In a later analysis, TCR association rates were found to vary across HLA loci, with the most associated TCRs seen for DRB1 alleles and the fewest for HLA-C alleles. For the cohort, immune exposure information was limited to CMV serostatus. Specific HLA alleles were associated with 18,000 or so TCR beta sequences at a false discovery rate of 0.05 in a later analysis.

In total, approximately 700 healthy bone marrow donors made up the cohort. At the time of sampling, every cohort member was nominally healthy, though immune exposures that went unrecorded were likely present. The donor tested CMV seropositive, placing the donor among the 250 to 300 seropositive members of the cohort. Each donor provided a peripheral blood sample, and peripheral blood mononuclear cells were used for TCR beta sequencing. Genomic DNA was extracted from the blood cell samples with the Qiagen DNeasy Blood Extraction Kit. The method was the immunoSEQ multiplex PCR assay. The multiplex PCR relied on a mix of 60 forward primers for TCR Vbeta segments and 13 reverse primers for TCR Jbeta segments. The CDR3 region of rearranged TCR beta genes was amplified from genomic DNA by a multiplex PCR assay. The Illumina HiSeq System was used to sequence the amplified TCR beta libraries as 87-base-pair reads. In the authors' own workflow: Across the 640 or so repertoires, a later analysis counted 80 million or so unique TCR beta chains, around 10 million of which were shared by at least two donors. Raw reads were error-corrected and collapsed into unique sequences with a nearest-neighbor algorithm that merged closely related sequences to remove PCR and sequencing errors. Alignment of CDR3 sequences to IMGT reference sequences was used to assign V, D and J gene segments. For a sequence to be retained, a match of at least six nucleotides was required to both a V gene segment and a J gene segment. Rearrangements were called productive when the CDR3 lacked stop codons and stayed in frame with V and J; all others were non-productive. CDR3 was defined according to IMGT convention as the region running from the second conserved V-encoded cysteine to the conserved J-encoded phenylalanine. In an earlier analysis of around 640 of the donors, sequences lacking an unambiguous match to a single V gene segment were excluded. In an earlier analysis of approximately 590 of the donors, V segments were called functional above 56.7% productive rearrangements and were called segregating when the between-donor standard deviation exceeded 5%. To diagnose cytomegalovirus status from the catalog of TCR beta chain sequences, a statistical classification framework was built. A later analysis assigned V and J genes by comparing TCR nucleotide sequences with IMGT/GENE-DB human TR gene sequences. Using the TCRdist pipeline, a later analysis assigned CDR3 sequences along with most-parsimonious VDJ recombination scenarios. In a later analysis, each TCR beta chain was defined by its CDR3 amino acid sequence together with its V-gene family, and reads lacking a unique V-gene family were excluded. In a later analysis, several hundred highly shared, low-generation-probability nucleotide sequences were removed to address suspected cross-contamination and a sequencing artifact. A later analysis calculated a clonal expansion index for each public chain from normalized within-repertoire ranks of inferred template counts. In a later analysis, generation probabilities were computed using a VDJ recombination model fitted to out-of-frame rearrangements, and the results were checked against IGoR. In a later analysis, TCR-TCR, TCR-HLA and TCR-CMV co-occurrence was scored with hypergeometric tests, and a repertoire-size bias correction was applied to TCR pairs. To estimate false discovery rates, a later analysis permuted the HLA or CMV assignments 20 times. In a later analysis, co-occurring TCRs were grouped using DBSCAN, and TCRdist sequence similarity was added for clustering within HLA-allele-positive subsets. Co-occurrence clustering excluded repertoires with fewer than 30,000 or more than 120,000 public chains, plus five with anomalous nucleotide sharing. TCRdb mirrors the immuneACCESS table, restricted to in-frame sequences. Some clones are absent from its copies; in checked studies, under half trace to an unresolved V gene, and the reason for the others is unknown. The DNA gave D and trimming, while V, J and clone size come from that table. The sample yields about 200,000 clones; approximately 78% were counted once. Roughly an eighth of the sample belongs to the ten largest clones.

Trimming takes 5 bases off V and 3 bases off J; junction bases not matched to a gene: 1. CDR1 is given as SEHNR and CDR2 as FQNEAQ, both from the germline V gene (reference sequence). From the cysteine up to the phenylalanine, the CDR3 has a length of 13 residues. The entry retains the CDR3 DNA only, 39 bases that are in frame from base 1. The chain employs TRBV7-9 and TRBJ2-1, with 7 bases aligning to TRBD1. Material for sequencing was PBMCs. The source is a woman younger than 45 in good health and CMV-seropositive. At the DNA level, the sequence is TGTGCCAGCAGCCGGGACAGCTACAATGAGCAGTTCTTC. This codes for CASSRDSYNEQFF.